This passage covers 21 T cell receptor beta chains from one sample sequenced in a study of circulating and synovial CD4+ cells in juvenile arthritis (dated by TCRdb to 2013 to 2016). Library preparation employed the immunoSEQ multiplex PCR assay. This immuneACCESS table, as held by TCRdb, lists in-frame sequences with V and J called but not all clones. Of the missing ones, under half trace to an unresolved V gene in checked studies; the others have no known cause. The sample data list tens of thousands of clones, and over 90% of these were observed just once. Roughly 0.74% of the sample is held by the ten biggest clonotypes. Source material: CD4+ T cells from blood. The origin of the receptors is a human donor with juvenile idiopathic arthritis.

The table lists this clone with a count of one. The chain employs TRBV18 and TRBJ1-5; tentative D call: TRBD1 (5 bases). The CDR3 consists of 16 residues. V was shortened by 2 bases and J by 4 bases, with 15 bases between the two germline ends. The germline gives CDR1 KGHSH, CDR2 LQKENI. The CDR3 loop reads CASSPNSGRGNQPQHF. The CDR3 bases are TGTGCCAGCTCACCAAACTCGGGACGGGGGAATCAGCCCCAGCATTTT.

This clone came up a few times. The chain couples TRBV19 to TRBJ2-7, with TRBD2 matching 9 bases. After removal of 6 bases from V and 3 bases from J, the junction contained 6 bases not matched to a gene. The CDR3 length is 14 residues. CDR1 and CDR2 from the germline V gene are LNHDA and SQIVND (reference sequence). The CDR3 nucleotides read TGTGCCAGTAGCACTAGCGGGTGGATCTACGAGCAGTACTTC. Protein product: CASSTSGWIYEQYF.

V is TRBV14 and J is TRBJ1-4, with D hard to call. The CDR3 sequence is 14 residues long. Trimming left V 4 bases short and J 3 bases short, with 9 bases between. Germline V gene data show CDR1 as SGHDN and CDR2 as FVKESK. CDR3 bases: TGTGCCAGCAGCCGCGCCCAGGCTAATGAAAAACTGTTTTTT. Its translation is CASSRAQANEKLFF. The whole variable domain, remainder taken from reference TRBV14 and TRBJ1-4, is EAGVTQFPSHSVIEKGQTVTLRCDPISGHDNLYWYRRVMGKEIKFLLHFVKESKQDESGMPNNRFLAERTGGTYSTLKVQPAELEDSGVYFCASSRAQANEKLFFGSGTQLSVL.

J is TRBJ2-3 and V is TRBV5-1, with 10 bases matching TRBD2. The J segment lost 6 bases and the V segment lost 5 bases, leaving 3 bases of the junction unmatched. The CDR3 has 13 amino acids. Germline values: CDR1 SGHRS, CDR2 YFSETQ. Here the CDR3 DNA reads TGCGCCAGCAGAACTAGCGGGGTGGATACGCAGTATTTT. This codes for CASRTSGVDTQYF.

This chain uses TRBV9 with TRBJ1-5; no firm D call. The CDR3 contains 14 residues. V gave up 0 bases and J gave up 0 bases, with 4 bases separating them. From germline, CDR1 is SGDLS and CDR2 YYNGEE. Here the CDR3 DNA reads TGTGCCAGCAGCGTAGACAGTAGCAATCAGCCCCAGCATTTT. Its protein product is CASSVDSSNQPQHF.

In DNA, the CDR3 is TGTGCCAGCAGCGACCGGAGCACCGGGGAGCTGTTTTTT. Translated, it gives CASSDRSTGELFF. This sequence joins TRBV9 and TRBJ2-2; D gene uncertain. Germline V gene lookup returns CDR1 SGDLS and CDR2 YYNGEE. The V end was cut by 3 bases, the J end by 4 bases, with 7 bases between. The CDR3 has 13 residues.

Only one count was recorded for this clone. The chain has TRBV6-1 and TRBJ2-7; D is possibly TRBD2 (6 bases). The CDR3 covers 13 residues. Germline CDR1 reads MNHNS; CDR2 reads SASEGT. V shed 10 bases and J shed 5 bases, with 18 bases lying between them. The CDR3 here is CAILRQAGHEQYF. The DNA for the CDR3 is TGTGCCATCCTCAGACAAGCGGGCCACGAGCAGTACTTC.

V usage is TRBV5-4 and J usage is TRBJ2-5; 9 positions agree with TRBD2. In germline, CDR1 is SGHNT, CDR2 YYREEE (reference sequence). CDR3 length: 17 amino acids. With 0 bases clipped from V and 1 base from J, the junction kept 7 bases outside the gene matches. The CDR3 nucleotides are TGTGCCAGCAGCTTGGGAACCGGCGGGAGGGCCCAAGAGACCCAGTACTTC. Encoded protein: CASSLGTGGRAQETQYF. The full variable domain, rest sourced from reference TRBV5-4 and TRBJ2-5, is ETGVTQSPTHLIKTRGQQVTLRCSSQSGHNTVSWYQQALGQGPQFIFQYYREEENGRGNFPPRFSGLQFPNYSSELNVNALELDDSALYLCASSLGTGGRAQETQYFGPGTRLLVL.

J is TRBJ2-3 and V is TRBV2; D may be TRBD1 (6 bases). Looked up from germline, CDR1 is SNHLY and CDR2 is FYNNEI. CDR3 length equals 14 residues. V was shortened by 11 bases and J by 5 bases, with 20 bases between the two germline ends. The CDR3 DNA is TGTGCCTGGAGCCGGGACAAAAATAAAGATACGCAGTATTTT. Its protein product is CAWSRDKNKDTQYF.

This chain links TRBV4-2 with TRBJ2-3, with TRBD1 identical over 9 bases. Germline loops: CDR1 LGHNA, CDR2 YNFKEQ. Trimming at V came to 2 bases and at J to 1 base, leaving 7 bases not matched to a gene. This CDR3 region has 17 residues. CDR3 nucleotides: TGTGCCAGCAGCCAAACCGGGACAGGGATTGGCACAGATACGCAGTATTTT. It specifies CASSQTGTGIGTDTQYF.

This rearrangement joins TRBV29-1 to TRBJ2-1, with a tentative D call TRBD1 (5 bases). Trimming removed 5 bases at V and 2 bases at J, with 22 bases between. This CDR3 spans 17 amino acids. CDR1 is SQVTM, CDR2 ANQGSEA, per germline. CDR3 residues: CSVHGIRETAAYNEQFF. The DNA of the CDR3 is TGCAGCGTTCACGGCATCAGGGAAACAGCAGCCTACAATGAGCAGTTCTTC.

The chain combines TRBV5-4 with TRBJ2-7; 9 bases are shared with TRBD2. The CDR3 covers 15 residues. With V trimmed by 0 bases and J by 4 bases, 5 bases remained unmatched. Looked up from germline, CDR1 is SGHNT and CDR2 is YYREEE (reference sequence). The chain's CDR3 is CASSLGGGAAYEQYF. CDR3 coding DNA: TGTGCCAGCAGCTTGGGCGGGGGGGCGGCGTACGAGCAGTACTTC.

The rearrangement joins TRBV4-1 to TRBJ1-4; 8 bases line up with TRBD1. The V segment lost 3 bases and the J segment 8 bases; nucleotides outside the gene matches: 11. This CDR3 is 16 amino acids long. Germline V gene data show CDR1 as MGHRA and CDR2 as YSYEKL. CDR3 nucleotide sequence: TGCGCCAGCAGCCACCCTGCGGCAGGGGGCCGGGAAAAACTGTTTTTT. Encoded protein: CASSHPAAGGREKLFF.

Written as DNA, the CDR3 is TGTGCCTCGACCGGGACATACCTTCCCACAGATACGCAGTATTTT. As protein: CASTGTYLPTDTQYF. The rearrangement links TRBV30 to TRBJ2-3; a possible D gene is TRBD1 (6 bases). Germline V gene data show CDR1 as GTSNPN and CDR2 as SVGIG (reference sequence). Trimming removed 7 bases from V and 2 bases from J, with 19 bases in between. This CDR3 spans 15 amino acids.

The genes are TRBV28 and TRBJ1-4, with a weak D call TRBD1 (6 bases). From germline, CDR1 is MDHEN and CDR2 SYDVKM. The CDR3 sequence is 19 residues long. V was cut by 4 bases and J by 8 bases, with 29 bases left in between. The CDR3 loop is CASSSSPAGQVQGREKLFF. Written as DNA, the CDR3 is TGTGCCAGCAGTTCATCCCCCGCCGGACAAGTACAGGGTAGGGAAAAACTGTTTTTT.

CDR3 region: CASSPPGQAEKLFF. Written as DNA, the CDR3 is TGCGCCAGCAGCCCCCCGGGACAGGCGGAAAAACTGTTTTTT. V usage is TRBV5-1 and J usage is TRBJ1-4; 8 bases are a match to TRBD1. With 4 bases clipped from V and 8 bases from J, the junction kept 7 bases outside the gene matches. The germline CDR1 and CDR2 sequences are SGHRS and YFSETQ. This CDR3 region has 14 residues.

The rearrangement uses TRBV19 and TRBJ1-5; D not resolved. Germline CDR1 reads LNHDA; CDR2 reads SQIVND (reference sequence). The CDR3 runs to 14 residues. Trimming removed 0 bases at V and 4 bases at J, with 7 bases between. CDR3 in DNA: TGTGCCAGTAGTATAGATCCCAGTAATCAGCCCCAGCATTTT. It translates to CASSIDPSNQPQHF.

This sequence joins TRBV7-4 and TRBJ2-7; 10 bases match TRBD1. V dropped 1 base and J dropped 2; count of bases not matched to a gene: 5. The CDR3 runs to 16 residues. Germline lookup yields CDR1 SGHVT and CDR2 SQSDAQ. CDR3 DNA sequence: TGTGCCAGCAGCTTAGGGGACAGGGGTGATCCCTACGAGCAGTACTTC. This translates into CASSLGDRGDPYEQYF.

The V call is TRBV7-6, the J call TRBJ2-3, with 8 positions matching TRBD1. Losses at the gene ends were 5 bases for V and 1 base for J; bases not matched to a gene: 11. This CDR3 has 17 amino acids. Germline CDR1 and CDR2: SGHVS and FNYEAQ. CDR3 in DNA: TGTGCCAGCAGCAGCTTCCAGCCGGGACAGGGCACAGATACGCAGTATTTT. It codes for CASSSFQPGQGTDTQYF. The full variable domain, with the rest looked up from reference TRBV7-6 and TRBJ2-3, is GAGVSQSPRYKVTKRGQDVALRCDPISGHVSLYWYRQALGQGPEFLTYFNYEAQQDKSGLPNDRFSAERPEGSISTLTIQRTEQRDSAMYRCASSSFQPGQGTDTQYFGPGTRLTVL.

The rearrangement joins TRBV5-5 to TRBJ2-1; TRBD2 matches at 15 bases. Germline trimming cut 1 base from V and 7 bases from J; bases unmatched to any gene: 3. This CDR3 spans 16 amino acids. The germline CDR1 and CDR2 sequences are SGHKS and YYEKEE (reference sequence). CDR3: CASSLSGLAGGNEQFF. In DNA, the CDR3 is TGTGCCAGCAGCTTGTCGGGACTAGCGGGGGGTAATGAGCAGTTCTTC. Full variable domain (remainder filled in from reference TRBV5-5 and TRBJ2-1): DAGVTQSPTHLIKTRGQQVTLRCSPISGHKSVSWYQQVLGQGPQFIFQYYEKEERGRGNFPDRFSARQFPNYSSELNVNALLLGDSALYLCASSLSGLAGGNEQFFGPGTRLTVL.

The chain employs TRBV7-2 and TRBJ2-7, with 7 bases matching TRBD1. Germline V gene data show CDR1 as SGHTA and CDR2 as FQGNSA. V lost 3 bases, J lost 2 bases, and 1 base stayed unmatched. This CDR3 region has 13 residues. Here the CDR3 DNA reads TGTGCCAGCAGCTTCACAGGGGCCTACGAGCAGTACTTC. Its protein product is CASSFTGAYEQYF.